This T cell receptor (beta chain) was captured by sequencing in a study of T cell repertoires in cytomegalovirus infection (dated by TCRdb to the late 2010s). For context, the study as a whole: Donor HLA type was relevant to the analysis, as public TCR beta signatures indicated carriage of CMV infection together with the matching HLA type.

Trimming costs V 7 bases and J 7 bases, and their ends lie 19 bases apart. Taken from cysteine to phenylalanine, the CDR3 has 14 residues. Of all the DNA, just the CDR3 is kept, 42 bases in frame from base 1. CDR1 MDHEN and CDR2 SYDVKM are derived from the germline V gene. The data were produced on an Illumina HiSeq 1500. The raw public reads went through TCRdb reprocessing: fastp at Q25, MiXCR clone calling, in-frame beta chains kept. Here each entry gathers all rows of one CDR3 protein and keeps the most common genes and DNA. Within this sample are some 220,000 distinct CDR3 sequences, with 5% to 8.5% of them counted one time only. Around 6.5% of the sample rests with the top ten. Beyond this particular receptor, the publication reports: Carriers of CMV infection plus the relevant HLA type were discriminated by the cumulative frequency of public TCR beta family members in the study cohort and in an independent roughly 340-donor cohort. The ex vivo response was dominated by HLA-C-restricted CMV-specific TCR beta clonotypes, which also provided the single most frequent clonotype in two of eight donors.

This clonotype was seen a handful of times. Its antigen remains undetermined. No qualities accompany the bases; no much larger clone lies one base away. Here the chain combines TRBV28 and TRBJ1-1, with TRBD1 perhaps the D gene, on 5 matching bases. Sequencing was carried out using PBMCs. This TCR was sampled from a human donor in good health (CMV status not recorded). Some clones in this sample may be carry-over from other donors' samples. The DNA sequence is TGTGCCAGCACCCCCCGGGGCTGGGGTGATGAAGCTTTCTTT. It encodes CASTPRGWGDEAFF.